Sequencing of this T cell receptor beta chain was carried out in a study of blood T cell repertoires in COVID-19. Overall study: Whether acute or convalescent, the COVID-19 samples came from the United States, Italy and Spain.

In the original processing: Cell counts per sample came from amplifying reference gene primers. The data were produced by immunoSEQ multiplex PCR, yet TCRdb's version contains in-frame clones alone and is incomplete. V and J calls and clone size are as listed in that table; D and trimming were resolved from the DNA. The sample includes approximately 290,000 clones, more than 85% of them seen just once. The V gene end was trimmed by 6 bases and the J gene end by 3 bases; junction bases not matched to a gene: 5. CDR1 is SGHRS, CDR2 YFSETQ, per germline. The CDR3 covers 14 residues. This clone appeared once.

Input material: peripheral blood. The chain couples TRBV5-1 to TRBJ2-1; TRBD1 aligns across 8 bases. The clonotype comes from a man aged 25-45 years with acute or convalescent COVID-19. The CDR3 nucleotides read TGCGCCAGCAATCAGGGGGCCCTCTACAATGAGCAGTTCTTC. It yields the protein CASNQGALYNEQFF.